Below are 25 T cell receptor beta chains sequenced from a single sample in a study of shared clonotypes between healthy human individuals. TCRdb keeps only in-frame clones here, not all; method: immunoSEQ multiplex PCR. Of approximately 2,300,000 clones in the sample, 92% were seen once. Sequencing was carried out using naive CD4+ T cells from PBMCs. As for subset: CD45RA+ positively selected. Source of these receptors: a man aged 18 to 29 in good health. Some clones in this sample may be carry-over from other donors' samples.

The V gene is TRBV10-2, the J gene TRBJ2-1, with a possible D match to TRBD2 (5 bases). The germline CDR1 and CDR2 sequences are WSHSY and SAAADI. The CDR3 is made up of 13 amino acids. V shed 2 bases and J shed 6 bases, with 8 bases lying between them. CDR3 DNA: TGCGCCAGCAGTGAGAGGACTGTCAATGAGCAGTTCTTC. Translated, it gives CASSERTVNEQFF.

This sequence joins TRBV28 and TRBJ1-4, with TRBD1 as a possible D gene (5 bases). Germline V gene sequence: CDR1 MDHEN, CDR2 SYDVKM. The ends were cut back, 2 bases at V and 0 bases at J, with 25 bases in the middle. The CDR3 has 21 residues. The CDR3 coding sequence is TGTGCCAGCAGTTTACAGATAAGTGACCCCCGACAGATTGCAACTAATGAAAAACTGTTTTTT. The encoded protein is CASSLQISDPRQIATNEKLFF.

The gene calls are TRBV4-1 and TRBJ2-7; possible D gene TRBD2, 6 bases. Germline V gene data show CDR1 as MGHRA and CDR2 as YSYEKL. The CDR3 length is 15 residues. V lost 4 bases and J lost 5, with 18 bases in between. The CDR3 sequence: CASSPAGLPRHEQYF. DNA for the CDR3: TGCGCCAGCAGCCCCGCGGGACTCCCCCGTCACGAGCAGTACTTC.

The chain uses TRBV10-3 and TRBJ2-3; no firm D call. The V and J ends lost 4 bases and 0 bases respectively, with 8 bases between them. The CDR3 is 14 amino acids. Germline CDR1 ENHRY, CDR2 SYGVKD. This CDR3 reads CAISAGLSTDTQYF. The DNA of the CDR3 is TGTGCCATCAGTGCGGGTCTGAGCACAGATACGCAGTATTTT.

The rearrangement joins TRBV18 to TRBJ2-6, with TRBD1 identical over 11 bases. Germline lookup yields CDR1 KGHSH and CDR2 LQKENI. CDR3 length: 18 amino acids. Trimming took 5 bases from V and 3 from J; bases not matched to a gene: 9. In nucleotides, the CDR3 is TGTGCCAGCTCAACCCTAAGGACAGGGGGCGGTGGGGCCAACGTCCTGACTTTC. Protein product: CASSTLRTGGGGANVLTF.

A single count supports this clone. This sequence joins TRBV5-1 and TRBJ1-4; TRBD1 is a possible D gene (5 bases). Trimming removed 5 bases at V and 3 bases at J, with 11 bases between. This CDR3 has 14 residues. CDR1 and CDR2 from the germline V gene are SGHRS and YFSETQ. The CDR3, as DNA: TGCGCCAGCAGAGAAGGGGCGGCTAATGAAAAACTGTTTTTT. It is translated as CASREGAANEKLFF.

The J gene is TRBJ2-1, the V gene TRBV18; no clear D gene. Trimming stripped 0 bases from V and 9 bases from J, with 6 bases between. Germline CDR1 and CDR2: KGHSH and LQKENI. The CDR3 is 12 residues long. The CDR3 protein is CASSPPIGEQFF. In nucleotides, the CDR3 is TGTGCCAGCTCACCACCGATCGGTGAGCAGTTCTTC.

This clone was counted a single time. Distinct nucleotide sequences in the sample also encode this CDR3. The rearrangement links TRBV11-3 to TRBJ2-2; 7 nucleotides line up with TRBD1. Germline values: CDR1 SGHNT, CDR2 YENEEA. The CDR3 length is 15 residues. J lost 3 bases, V lost 1 base, and 2 bases had no gene match. The CDR3 nucleotides read TGTGCCAGCAGCTTAGGACAGGGTGACACCGGGGAGCTGTTTTTT. Translated, it gives CASSLGQGDTGELFF.

CDR3 nucleotides: TGTGCCTGGAGTTCCGTTGGTAATTCACCCCTCCACTTT. Protein: CAWSSVGNSPLHF. The J gene is TRBJ1-6, the V gene TRBV30, with D unresolved. Per the germline V gene, CDR1 is GTSNPN and CDR2 is SVGIG (reference sequence). Trimming left V 2 bases short and J 6 bases short, with 8 bases between. The CDR3 extends over 13 amino acids.

This chain connects TRBV7-3 to TRBJ2-7; D could derive from TRBD1 or TRBD2 (6 bases each). The ends were cut back, 5 bases at V and 2 bases at J, with 13 bases in the middle. This CDR3 spans 14 amino acids. Germline CDR1 is SGHTA and CDR2 is FQGTGA. The CDR3 region is CASSLGGGPYEQYF. The CDR3 DNA reads TGTGCCAGCAGCCTCGGAGGGGGGCCCTACGAGCAGTACTTC. Supplemented by reference TRBV7-3 and TRBJ2-7, the full variable domain reads GAGVSQTPSNKVTEKGKYVELRCDPISGHTALYWYRQSLGQGPEFLIYFQGTGAADDSGLPNDRFFAVRPEGSVSTLKIQRTERGDSAVYLCASSLGGGPYEQYFGPGTRLTVT.

The chain is built from TRBV9 and TRBJ1-2; TRBD1 agrees at 9 bases. The CDR3 loop spans 19 amino acids. The trim removed 0 bases at V and 4 bases at J, leaving 16 bases unmatched. Germline V gene data show CDR1 as SGDLS and CDR2 as YYNGEE. The CDR3 reads CASSVALSSIGQGLYGYTF. CDR3 DNA sequence: TGTGCCAGCAGCGTAGCTCTCTCATCGATAGGACAGGGGCTCTATGGCTACACCTTC.

This clone was counted a single time. The V call is TRBV7-8, the J call TRBJ1-3; the D gene is possibly TRBD1 (6 bases). The germline CDR1 and CDR2 sequences are SGHVS and FQNEAQ. The V end lost 5 bases, the J end lost 4 bases, and 18 bases lay between the germline ends. CDR3 length: 16 amino acids. In nucleotides, the CDR3 is TGTGCCAGCAGCCCACCGGCAGGGGCGCGGGGAAACACCATATATTTT. This codes for CASSPPAGARGNTIYF.

The J gene is TRBJ1-5, the V gene TRBV5-4, with 9 bases that match TRBD1. The CDR3 length is 16 residues. Germline assignment: CDR1 SGHNT and CDR2 YYREEE (reference sequence). J gave up 2 bases and V 0 bases, and 3 bases lay outside the gene matches. For the CDR3, the DNA is TGTGCCAGCAGCTTGGAGGGACAGGGTGGCAATCAGCCCCAGCATTTT. Amino acid sequence: CASSLEGQGGNQPQHF.

This chain connects TRBV15 to TRBJ2-4, with 9 bases identical to TRBD1. The CDR3 consists of 17 residues. Unmatched junction bases numbered 13, after V lost 3 bases and J lost 7 bases. Germline assignment: CDR1 LNHNV and CDR2 YYDKDF (reference sequence). This CDR3 reads CATSREKFGTGSNIQYF. The DNA of the CDR3 is TGTGCCACCAGCAGGGAAAAGTTCGGGACAGGGTCGAACATTCAGTACTTC.

This clone has a single count. This rearrangement joins TRBV5-4 to TRBJ2-7, with TRBD2 matching over 9 bases. V lost 0 bases to trimming and J lost 5 bases; unmatched junction nucleotides: 9. There are 16 residues in the CDR3. Germline-derived CDR1 and CDR2 are SGHNT and YYREEE (reference sequence). Here the CDR3 DNA reads TGTGCCAGCAGCTTGGCTCGTAGCGGGAGCGTCGACGAGCAGTACTTC. Translation gives CASSLARSGSVDEQYF.

The genes are TRBV5-1 and TRBJ2-2; 7 bases match TRBD1. Germline-derived CDR1 and CDR2 are SGHRS and YFSETQ. Trimming took 0 bases from V and 4 from J; bases not matched to a gene: 12. The CDR3 covers 18 residues. The CDR3 spells CASSLEMLEAGGTGELFF. The CDR3 DNA is TGCGCCAGCAGCTTGGAGATGCTTGAGGCAGGGGGCACCGGGGAGCTGTTTTTT.

The gene calls are TRBV4-3 and TRBJ1-1, with D uncertain. Trimming removed 1 base from V and 0 bases from J, with 6 bases in between. Germline CDR1 and CDR2: LGHNA and YSLEER. The CDR3 consists of 14 residues. The DNA for the CDR3 is TGCGCCAGCAGCCAAGGTGTCATGAACACTGAAGCTTTCTTT. Its translation: CASSQGVMNTEAFF.

This chain links TRBV10-2 with TRBJ1-1; D not certain. The V gene's germline CDR1 is WSHSY and CDR2 SAAADI. The ends were cut back, 4 bases at V and 4 bases at J, with 13 bases in the middle. This CDR3 is built from 14 residues. The CDR3 loop is CASSVVWVGTEAFF. In nucleotides, the CDR3 is TGCGCCAGCAGTGTGGTTTGGGTTGGCACTGAAGCTTTCTTT.

The chain links TRBV5-4 to TRBJ2-1, with 11 bases fitting TRBD2. The length of the CDR3 is 17 residues. From germline, CDR1 is SGHNT and CDR2 YYREEE (reference sequence). V trimming: 4 bases; J trimming: 8 bases; junction bases outside the gene matches: 14. This CDR3 reads CASSPFSGRATIDEQFF. CDR3 bases: TGTGCCAGCAGCCCATTTAGCGGGAGGGCTACAATCGATGAGCAGTTCTTC. Together with reference TRBV5-4 and TRBJ2-1, the CDR3 gives the full variable domain: ETGVTQSPTHLIKTRGQQVTLRCSSQSGHNTVSWYQQALGQGPQFIFQYYREEENGRGNFPPRFSGLQFPNYSSELNVNALELDDSALYLCASSPFSGRATIDEQFFGPGTRLTVL.

This sequence joins TRBV7-3 and TRBJ2-3; D may be TRBD1 (7 bases). The CDR3 has 12 amino acids. From germline, CDR1 is SGHTA and CDR2 FQGTGA. V dropped 5 bases and J dropped 9 bases, with 12 bases sitting between them. CDR3 sequence (DNA): TGTGCCAGCAGCCAGGGGGGCGGGACGCAGTATTTT. Encoded protein: CASSQGGGTQYF.

The chain links TRBV4-2 to TRBJ2-3; a weak D match, TRBD2 (6 bases). The ends were cut back, 4 bases at V and 6 bases at J, with 14 bases in the middle. The germline gives CDR1 LGHNA, CDR2 YNFKEQ. There are 14 residues in the CDR3. DNA of the CDR3: TGTGCCAGCAGCCCGAGACTAGGTAGGGATACGCAGTATTTT. It encodes CASSPRLGRDTQYF.

This chain links TRBV6-1 with TRBJ2-7; tentatively, D is TRBD1 (5 bases). Trimming removed 8 bases from V and 5 bases from J, with 16 bases in between. CDR3 length equals 13 residues. Germline CDR1 and CDR2: MNHNS and SASEGT. The CDR3 DNA follows: TGTGCCAGCCTGAAGGGGCTGGGTCACGAGCAGTACTTC. This encodes CASLKGLGHEQYF.

V and J are TRBV7-8 and TRBJ2-3, with D unclear. CDR1 is SGHVS, CDR2 FQNEAQ, per germline. This CDR3 has 15 residues. Trimming left V 0 bases short and J 6 bases short, with 13 bases between. CDR3 DNA sequence: TGTGCCAGCAGCTTAGCGCAGTCCCTCCGGGATACGCAGTATTTT. It codes for CASSLAQSLRDTQYF.

This clone was found once. The gene calls are TRBV7-3 and TRBJ1-2; D remains unclear. The CDR3 consists of 13 residues. Germline V gene lookup returns CDR1 SGHTA and CDR2 FQGTGA. V lost 5 bases and J 8 bases, leaving 15 bases between the germline ends. The CDR3 coding sequence is TGTGCCAGCAGCCCACAAACGGGTCAGGGCTACACCTTC. Protein product: CASSPQTGQGYTF.

The chain joins TRBV7-9 to TRBJ1-1; TRBD1 might be the D (5 bases). The V gene's germline CDR1 is SEHNR and CDR2 FQNEAQ (reference sequence). The V end lost 4 bases, the J end lost 3 bases, and 15 bases lay between the germline ends. The CDR3 extends over 15 amino acids. CDR3 in amino acids: CASSSRRRGDTEAFF. CDR3 nucleotide sequence: TGTGCCAGCAGCTCCCGCCGTAGGGGCGACACTGAAGCTTTCTTT.